The present T cell receptor beta chain was sequenced within a study of cytomegalovirus exposure and HLA in healthy donors. The wider study: Across some 400 genotyped donors, around 82% landed in the Caucasian-associated ancestry cluster.

Both 60 Vbeta primers and 13 Jbeta primers went into the PCR. Repertoires were generated with immunoSEQ multiplex PCR, while TCRdb's copy carries only in-frame clones and drops some. The table has 90,000 to 150,000 clones, 74% seen once; the top ten hold 2% to 2.5%. The trim removed 1 base at V and 2 bases at J, leaving 4 bases unmatched. From germline, CDR1 is SGHTA and CDR2 FQGNSA. The CDR3 loop spans 16 amino acids. The specimen sequenced was PBMCs. The TCR sequence derives from a human donor in good health. The V call is TRBV7-2, the J call TRBJ2-5, with 10 bases aligning to TRBD2. The DNA of the CDR3 is TGTGCCAGCAGCTTAGGGGGGACTAGCGTACAAGAGACCCAGTACTTC. Residues: CASSLGGTSVQETQYF.